This TCR beta chain was profiled in a study of T cells in Graves' hyperthyroidism and ophthalmopathy. Study observations and caveats: Ophthalmopathy and stable hyperthyroidism were told apart by a 13 V-J model.

RNA transcripts were the template for amplifying TCR beta CDR3 regions. The HTBI primer set drove a first-round RT-PCR of the TCR CDR3. TCRdb called the multiplex PCR reads again in MiXCR, with one record for every CDR3 protein. The table lists 600,000 to 750,000 distinct CDR3 sequences, about 18% of them singletons, with roughly 16% in the top ten. This clonotype showed up many times. Its matching antigen is unknown. No progression to ophthalmopathy during 18 months of follow-up defined stable disease. Criteria for exclusion of patients were uncontrolled infection, other autoimmune disease, pregnancy or lactation. The study based diagnoses on clinical symptoms, serum thyroxine and TRAb, thyroid ultrasound and orbital computed tomography. This CDR3 has 18 amino acids. Germline-derived CDR1 and CDR2 are MDHEN and SYDVKM. Trimming removed 10 bases from V and 5 bases from J; junction bases left unmatched: 13.

Sequencing was performed on blood. The J gene is TRBJ2-2, the V gene TRBV28; 16 nucleotides agree with TRBD2. This receptor was taken from a man in his forties or fifties with Graves' hyperthyroidism. This CDR3 reads CATEPGLAGGLVTGELFF. In nucleotides, the CDR3 is TGTGCCACTGAACCGGGACTAGCGGGAGGGTTAGTAACCGGGGAGCTGTTTTTT. The full variable domain, its missing parts supplied by reference TRBV28 and TRBJ2-2, is DVKVTQSSRYLVKRTGEKVFLECVQDMDHENMFWYRQDPGLGLRLIYFSYDVKMKEKGDIPEGYSVSREKKERFSLILESASTNQTSMYLCATEPGLAGGLVTGELFFGEGSRLTVL.